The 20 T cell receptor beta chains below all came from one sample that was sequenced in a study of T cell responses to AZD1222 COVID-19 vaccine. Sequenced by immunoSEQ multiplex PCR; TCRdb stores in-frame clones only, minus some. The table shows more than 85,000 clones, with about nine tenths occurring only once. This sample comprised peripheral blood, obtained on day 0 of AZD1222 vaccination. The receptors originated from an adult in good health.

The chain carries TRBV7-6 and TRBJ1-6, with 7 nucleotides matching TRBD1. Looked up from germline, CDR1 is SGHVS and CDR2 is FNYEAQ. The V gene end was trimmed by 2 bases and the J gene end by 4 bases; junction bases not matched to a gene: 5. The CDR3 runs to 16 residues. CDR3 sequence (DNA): TGTGCCAGCAGCTTAAGGGCAGGGGGGTATAATTCACCCCTCCACTTT. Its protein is CASSLRAGGYNSPLHF.

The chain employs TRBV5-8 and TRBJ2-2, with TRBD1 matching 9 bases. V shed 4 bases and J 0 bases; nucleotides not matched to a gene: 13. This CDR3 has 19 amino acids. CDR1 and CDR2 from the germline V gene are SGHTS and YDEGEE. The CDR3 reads CASSPLQGAWITNTGELFF. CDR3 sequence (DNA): TGTGCCAGCAGCCCTTTACAGGGGGCCTGGATAACGAACACCGGGGAGCTGTTTTTT.

The CDR3 sequence: CASTDSRYQPQHF. Written as DNA, the CDR3 is TGTGCCAGCACGGACAGTAGGTATCAGCCCCAGCATTTT. V and J are TRBV28 and TRBJ1-5, with D maybe TRBD1 (6 bases). Trimming removed 7 bases from V and 5 bases from J, with 12 bases in between. CDR3 size: 13 residues. Germline CDR1 is MDHEN and CDR2 is SYDVKM.

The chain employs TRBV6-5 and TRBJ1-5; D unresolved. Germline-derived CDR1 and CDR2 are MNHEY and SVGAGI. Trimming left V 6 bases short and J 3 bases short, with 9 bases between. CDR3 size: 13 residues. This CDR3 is CASSLRVNQPQHF. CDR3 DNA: TGTGCCAGCAGCCTGCGTGTCAATCAGCCCCAGCATTTT.

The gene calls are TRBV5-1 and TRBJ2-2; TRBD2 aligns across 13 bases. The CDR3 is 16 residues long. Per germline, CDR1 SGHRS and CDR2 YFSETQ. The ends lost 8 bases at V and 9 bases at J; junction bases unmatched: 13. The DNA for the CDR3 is TGCGCCAGTTCAAGTGGGACTAGCGGGGTTTACCGGGAGCTGTTTTTT. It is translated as CASSSGTSGVYRELFF.

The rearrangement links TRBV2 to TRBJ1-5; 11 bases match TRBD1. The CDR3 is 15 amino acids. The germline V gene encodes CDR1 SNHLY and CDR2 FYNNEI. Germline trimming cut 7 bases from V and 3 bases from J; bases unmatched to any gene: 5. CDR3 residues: CASNRDRGANQPQHF. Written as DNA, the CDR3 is TGTGCCAGCAACAGGGACAGGGGGGCCAATCAGCCCCAGCATTTT.

CDR3 sequence reads: CASRGDRGNTEAFF. CDR3 DNA: TGTGCCAGCAGGGGGGACAGGGGTAACACTGAAGCTTTCTTT. This chain connects TRBV2 to TRBJ1-1; TRBD1 matches at 10 bases. Germline V gene lookup returns CDR1 SNHLY and CDR2 FYNNEI. The CDR3 extends over 14 amino acids. Trimming took 6 bases from V and 2 from J; bases not matched to a gene: 3. The complete variable domain, with remaining parts taken from reference TRBV2 and TRBJ1-1, reads EPEVTQTPSHQVTQMGQEVILRCVPISNHLYFYWYRQILGQKVEFLVSFYNNEISEKSEIFDDQFSVERPDGSNFTLKIRSTKLEDSAMYFCASRGDRGNTEAFFGQGTRLTVV.

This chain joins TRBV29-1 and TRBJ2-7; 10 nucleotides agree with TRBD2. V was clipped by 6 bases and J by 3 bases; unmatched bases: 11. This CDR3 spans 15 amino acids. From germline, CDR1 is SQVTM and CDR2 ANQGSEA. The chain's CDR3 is CSVDKGTSDVYEQYF. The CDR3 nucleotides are TGCAGCGTGGACAAGGGGACTAGCGACGTCTACGAGCAGTACTTC.

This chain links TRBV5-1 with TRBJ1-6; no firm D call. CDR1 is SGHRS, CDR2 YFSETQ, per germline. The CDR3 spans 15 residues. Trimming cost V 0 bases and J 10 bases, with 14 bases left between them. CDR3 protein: CASSLDGRPTSPLHF. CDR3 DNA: TGCGCCAGCAGCTTGGACGGCAGGCCTACATCACCCCTCCACTTT.

The CDR3 DNA sequence: TGTGCCAGCAGCTTGTGGCAGGGGGTTGAAAAACTGTTTTTT. Protein: CASSLWQGVEKLFF. The rearrangement links TRBV5-6 to TRBJ1-4; 7 nucleotides align to TRBD1. This CDR3 is built from 14 residues. Germline trimming cut 1 base from V and 7 bases from J; bases unmatched to any gene: 4. Germline V gene data show CDR1 as SGHDT and CDR2 as YYEEEE.

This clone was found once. CDR3 sequence (DNA): TGTGCCAGCAGTTACTTGGACAGGGACAAATATGGCTACACCTTC. Translating gives CASSYLDRDKYGYTF. V gene TRBV6-5 combines with J gene TRBJ1-2; 8 positions agree with TRBD1. V shed 1 base and J 5 bases; nucleotides not matched to a gene: 6. Germline V CDR1 and CDR2: MNHEY, SVGAGI. This CDR3 region has 15 residues.

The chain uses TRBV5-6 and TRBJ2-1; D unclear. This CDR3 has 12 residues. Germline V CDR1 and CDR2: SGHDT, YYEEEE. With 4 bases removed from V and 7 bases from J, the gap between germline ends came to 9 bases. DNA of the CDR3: TGTGCCAGCAGCCCATACTATAATGAGCAGTTCTTC. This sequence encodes CASSPYYNEQFF.

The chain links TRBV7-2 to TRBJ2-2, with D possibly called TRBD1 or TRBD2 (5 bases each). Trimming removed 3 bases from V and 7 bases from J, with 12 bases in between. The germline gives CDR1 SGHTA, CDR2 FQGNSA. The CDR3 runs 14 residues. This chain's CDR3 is CASSFVGTGGELFF. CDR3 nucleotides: TGTGCCAGCAGCTTCGTGGGGACGGGCGGGGAGCTGTTTTTT.

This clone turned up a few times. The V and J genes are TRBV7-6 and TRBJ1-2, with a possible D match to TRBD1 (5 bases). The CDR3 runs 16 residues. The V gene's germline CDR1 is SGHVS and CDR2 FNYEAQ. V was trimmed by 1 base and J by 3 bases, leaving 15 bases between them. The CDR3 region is CASSLVPETAYYGYTF. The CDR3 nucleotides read TGTGCCAGCAGCTTAGTCCCCGAGACAGCATACTATGGCTACACCTTC.

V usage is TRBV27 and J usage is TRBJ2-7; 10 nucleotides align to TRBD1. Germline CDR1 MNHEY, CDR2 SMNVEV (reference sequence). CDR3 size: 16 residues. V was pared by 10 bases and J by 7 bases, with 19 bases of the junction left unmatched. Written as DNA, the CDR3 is TGTGCCACTCAAAGAGAGTTCGGGACAGGGGCGAGGGAGCAGTACTTC. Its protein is CATQREFGTGAREQYF.

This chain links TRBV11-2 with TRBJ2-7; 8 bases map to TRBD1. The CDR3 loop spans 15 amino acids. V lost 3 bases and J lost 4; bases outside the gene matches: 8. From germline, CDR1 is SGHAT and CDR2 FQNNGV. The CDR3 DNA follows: TGTGCCAGCAGCTTTCGACAGGGGAAGTCATACGAGCAGTACTTC. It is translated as CASSFRQGKSYEQYF.

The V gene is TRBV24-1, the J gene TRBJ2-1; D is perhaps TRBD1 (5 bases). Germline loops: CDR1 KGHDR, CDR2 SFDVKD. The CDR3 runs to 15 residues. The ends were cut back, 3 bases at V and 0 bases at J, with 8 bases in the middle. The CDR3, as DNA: TGTGCCACCAGTGATCTGGACACCTCCTACAATGAGCAGTTCTTC. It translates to CATSDLDTSYNEQFF.

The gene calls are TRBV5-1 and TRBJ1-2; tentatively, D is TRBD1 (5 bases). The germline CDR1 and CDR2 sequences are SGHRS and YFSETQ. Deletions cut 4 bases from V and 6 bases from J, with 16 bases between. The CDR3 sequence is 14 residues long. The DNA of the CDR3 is TGCGCCAGCAGCCCAGGGACCGCCGGGGATGGCTACACCTTC. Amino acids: CASSPGTAGDGYTF. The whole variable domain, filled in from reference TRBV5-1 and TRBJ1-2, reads KAGVTQTPRYLIKTRGQQVTLSCSPISGHRSVSWYQQTPGQGLQFLFEYFSETQRNKGNFPGRFSGRQFSNSRSEMNVSTLELGDSALYLCASSPGTAGDGYTFGSGTRLTVV.

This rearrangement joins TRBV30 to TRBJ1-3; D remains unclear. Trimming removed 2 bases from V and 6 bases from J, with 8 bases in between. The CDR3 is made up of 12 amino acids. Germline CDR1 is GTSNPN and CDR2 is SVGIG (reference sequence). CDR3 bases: TGTGCCTGGAGTCCTTTTGTAAACACCATATATTTT. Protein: CAWSPFVNTIYF.

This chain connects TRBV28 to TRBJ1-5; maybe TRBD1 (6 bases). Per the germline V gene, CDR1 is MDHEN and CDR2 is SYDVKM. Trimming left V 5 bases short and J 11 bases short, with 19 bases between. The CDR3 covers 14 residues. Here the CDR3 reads CASSPTGGAKAQHF. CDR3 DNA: TGTGCCAGCAGTCCGACTGGGGGCGCCAAGGCCCAGCATTTT.